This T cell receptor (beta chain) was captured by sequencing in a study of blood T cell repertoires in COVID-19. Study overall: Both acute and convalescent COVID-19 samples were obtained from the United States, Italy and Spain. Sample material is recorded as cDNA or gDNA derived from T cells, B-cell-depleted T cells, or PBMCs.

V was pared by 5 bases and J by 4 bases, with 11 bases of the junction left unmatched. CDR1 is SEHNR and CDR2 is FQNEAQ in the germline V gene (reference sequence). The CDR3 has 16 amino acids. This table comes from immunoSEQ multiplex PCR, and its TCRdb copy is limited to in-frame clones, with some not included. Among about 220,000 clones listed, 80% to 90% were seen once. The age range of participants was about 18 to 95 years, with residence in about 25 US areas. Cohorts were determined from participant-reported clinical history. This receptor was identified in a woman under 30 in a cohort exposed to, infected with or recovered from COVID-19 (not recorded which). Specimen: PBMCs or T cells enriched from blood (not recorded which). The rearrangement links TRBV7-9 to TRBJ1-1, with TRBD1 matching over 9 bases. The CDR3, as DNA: TGTGCCAGCAGCCCCGGACAGGGGAGAGTGACCACTGAAGCTTTCTTT. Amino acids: CASSPGQGRVTTEAFF. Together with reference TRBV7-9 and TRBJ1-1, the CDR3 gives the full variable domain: DTGVSQNPRHKITKRGQNVTFRCDPISEHNRLYWYRQTLGQGPEFLTYFQNEAQLEKSRLLSDRFSAERPKGSFSTLEIQRTEQGDSAMYLCASSPGQGRVTTEAFFGQGTRLTVV.